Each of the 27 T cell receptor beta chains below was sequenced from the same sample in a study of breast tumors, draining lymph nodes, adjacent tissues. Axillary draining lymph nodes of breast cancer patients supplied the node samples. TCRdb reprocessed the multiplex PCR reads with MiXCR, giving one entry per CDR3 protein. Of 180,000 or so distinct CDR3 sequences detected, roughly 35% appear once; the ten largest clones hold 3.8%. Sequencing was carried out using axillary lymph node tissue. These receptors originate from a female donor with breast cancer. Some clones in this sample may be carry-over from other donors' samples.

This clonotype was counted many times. The CDR3 DNA reads as TGTGCCAGCAGCTTGGGCCTCCGGGACAGGGGTGCCGAGCAGTACTTC. Translating gives CASSLGLRDRGAEQYF. The genes are TRBV5-6 and TRBJ2-7, with TRBD1 identical over 10 bases. There are 16 residues in the CDR3. V was clipped by 0 bases and J by 6 bases; unmatched bases: 9. Germline V gene sequence: CDR1 SGHDT, CDR2 YYEEEE.

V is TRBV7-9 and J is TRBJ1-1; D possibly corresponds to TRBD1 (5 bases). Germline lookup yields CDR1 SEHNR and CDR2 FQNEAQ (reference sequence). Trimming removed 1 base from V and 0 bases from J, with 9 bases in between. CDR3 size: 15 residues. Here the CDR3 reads CASSLGGDLNTEAFF. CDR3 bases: TGTGCCAGCAGCTTAGGGGGCGACTTGAACACTGAAGCTTTCTTT.

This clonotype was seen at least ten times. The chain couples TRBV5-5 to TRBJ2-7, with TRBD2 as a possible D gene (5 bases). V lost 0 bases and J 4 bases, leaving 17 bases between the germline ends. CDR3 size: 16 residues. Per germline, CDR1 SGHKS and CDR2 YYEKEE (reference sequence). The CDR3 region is CASSLEGGSYPYEQYF. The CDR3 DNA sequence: TGTGCCAGCAGCTTGGAAGGTGGGAGTTATCCGTACGAGCAGTACTTC.

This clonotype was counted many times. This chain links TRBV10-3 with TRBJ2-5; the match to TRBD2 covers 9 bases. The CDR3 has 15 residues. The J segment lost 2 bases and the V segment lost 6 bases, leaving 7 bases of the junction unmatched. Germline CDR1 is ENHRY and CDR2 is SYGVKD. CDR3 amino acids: CAISQAGGGQETQYF. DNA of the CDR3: TGTGCCATCAGCCAGGCGGGGGGGGGGCAAGAGACCCAGTACTTC.

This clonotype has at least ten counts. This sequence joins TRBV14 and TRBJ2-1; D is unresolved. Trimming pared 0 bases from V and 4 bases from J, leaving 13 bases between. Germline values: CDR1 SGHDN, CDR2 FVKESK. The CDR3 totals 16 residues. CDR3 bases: TGTGCCAGCAGCCAAGATTTTCCGGGCTTTTACAATGAGCAGTTCTTC. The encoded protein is CASSQDFPGFYNEQFF.

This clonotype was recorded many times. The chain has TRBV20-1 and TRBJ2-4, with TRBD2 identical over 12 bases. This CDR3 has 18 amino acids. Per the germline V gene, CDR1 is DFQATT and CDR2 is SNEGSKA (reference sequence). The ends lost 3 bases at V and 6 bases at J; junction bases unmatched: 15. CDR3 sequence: CSASWLLAGGRGGNIQYF. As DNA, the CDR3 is TGCAGTGCTAGTTGGTTGCTAGCGGGAGGGAGGGGGGGAAACATTCAGTACTTC.

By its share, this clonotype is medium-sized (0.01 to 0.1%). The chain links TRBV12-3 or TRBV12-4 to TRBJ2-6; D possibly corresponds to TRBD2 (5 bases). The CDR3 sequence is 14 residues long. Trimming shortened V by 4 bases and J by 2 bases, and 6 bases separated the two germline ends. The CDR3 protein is CASSSGTGANVLTF. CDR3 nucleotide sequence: TGTGCCAGCAGTTCGGGGACTGGGGCCAACGTCCTGACTTTC.

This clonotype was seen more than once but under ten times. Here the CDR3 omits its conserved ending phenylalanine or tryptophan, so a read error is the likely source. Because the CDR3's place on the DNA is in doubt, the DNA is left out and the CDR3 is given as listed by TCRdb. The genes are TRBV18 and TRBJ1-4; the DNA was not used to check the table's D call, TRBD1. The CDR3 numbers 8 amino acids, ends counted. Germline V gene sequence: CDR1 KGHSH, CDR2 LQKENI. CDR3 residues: CASSPAGI.

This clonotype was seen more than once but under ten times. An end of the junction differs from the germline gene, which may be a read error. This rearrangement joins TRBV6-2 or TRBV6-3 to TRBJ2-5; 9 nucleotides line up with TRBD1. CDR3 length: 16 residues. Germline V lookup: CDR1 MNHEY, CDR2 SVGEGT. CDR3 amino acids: CASSHSEGTGLETQYF. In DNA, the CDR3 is TGTGCCAGCAGTCACTCGGAAGGGACAGGGTTAGAGACCCAGTACTTC.

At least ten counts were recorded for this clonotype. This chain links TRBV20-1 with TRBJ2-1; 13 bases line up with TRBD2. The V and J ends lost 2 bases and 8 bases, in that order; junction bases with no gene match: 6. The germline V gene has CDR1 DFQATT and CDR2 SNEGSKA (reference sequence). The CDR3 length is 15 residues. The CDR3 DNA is TGCAGTGCTAGACCCACTAGCGGGAGGGCCTATGAGCAGTTCTTC. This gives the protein CSARPTSGRAYEQFF.

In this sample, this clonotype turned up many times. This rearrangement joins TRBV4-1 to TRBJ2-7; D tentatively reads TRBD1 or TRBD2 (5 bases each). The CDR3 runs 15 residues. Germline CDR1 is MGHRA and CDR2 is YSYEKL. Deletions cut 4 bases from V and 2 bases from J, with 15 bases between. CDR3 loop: CASSLRRGVAYEQYF. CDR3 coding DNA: TGCGCCAGCAGCCTGAGAAGGGGAGTAGCCTACGAGCAGTACTTC.

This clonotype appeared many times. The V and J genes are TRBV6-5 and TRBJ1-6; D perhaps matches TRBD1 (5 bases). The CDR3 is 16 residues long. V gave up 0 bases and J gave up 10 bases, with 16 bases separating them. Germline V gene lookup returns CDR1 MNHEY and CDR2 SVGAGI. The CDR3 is CASSYSKTQAKSPLHF. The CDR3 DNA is TGTGCCAGCAGTTACTCAAAGACACAGGCGAAATCACCCCTCCACTTT.

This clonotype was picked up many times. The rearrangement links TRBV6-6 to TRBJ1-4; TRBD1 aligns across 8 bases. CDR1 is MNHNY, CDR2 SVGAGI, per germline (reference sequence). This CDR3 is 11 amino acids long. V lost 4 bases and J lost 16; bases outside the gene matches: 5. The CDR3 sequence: CASSSQGAEFF. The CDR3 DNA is TGTGCCAGCAGTTCGCAGGGGGCCGAGTTTTTT.

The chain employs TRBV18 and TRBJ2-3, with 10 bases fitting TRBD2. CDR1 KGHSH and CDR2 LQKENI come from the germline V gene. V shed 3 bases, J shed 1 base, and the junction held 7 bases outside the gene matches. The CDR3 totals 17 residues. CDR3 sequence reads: CASSPGLGTSGTDTQYF. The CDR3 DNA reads TGTGCCAGCTCACCCGGGCTAGGGACTAGCGGCACAGATACGCAGTATTTT. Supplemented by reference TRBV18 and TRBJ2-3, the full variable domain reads NAGVMQNPRHLVRRRGQEARLRCSPMKGHSHVYWYRQLPEEGLKFMVYLQKENIIDESGMPKERFSAEFPKEGPSILRIQQVVRGDSAAYFCASSPGLGTSGTDTQYFGPGTRLTVL.

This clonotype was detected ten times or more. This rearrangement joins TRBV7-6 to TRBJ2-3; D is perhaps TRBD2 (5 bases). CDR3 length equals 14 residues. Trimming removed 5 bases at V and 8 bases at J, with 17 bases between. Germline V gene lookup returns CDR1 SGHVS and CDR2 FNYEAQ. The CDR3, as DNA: TGTGCCAGCAGCACTTGGACTGAGAGGCTTACGCAGTATTTT. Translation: CASSTWTERLTQYF.

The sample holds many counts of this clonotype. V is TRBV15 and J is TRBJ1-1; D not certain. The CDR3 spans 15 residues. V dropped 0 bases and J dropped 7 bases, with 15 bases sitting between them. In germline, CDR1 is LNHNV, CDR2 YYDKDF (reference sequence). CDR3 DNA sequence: TGTGCCACCAGCAGAGATCGAATTGGCTCCCGTGAAGCTTTCTTT. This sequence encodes CATSRDRIGSREAFF.

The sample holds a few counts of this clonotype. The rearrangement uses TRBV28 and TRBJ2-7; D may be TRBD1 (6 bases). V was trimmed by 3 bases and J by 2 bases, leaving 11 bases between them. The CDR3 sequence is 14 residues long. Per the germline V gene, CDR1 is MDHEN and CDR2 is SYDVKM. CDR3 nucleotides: TGTGCCAGCAGTTTCCGACAGGACCCCTACGAGCAGTACTTC. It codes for CASSFRQDPYEQYF.

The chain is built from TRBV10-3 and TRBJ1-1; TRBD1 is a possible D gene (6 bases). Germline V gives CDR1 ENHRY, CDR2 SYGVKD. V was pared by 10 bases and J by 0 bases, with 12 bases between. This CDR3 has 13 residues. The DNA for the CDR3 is TGTGCCAGCAGGGGACATGTGAACACTGAAGCTTTCTTT. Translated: CASRGHVNTEAFF.

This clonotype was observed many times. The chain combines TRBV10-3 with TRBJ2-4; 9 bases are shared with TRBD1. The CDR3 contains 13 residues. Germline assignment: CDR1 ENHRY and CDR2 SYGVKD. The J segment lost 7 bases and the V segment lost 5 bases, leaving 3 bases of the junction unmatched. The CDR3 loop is CAISTGQGNIQYF. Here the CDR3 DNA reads TGTGCCATCAGTACGGGACAGGGCAACATTCAGTACTTC.

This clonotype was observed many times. This CDR3 is CASSKGGQLSSYNEQFF. The CDR3 DNA follows: TGTGCCAGCAGTAAGGGGGGGCAGTTGAGCTCCTACAATGAGCAGTTCTTC. This chain connects TRBV2 to TRBJ2-1; a possible D gene is TRBD2 (7 bases). The CDR3 length is 17 residues. The V end lost 5 bases, the J end lost 0 bases, and 17 bases lay between the germline ends. Germline V gene lookup returns CDR1 SNHLY and CDR2 FYNNEI.

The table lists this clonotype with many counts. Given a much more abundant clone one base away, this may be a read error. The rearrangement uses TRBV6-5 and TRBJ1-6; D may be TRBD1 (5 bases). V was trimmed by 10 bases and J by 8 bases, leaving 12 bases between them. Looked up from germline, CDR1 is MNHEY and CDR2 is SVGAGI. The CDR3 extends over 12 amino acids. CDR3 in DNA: TGTGCCACCAGGCACAGGTATTCACCCCTCCACTTT. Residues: CATRHRYSPLHF.

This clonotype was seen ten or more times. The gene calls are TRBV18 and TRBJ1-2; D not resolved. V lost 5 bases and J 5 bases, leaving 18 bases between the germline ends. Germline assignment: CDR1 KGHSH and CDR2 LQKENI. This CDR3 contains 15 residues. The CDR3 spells CASSAVGKMGYGYTF. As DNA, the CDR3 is TGTGCCAGCTCAGCCGTTGGAAAGATGGGTTATGGCTACACCTTC.

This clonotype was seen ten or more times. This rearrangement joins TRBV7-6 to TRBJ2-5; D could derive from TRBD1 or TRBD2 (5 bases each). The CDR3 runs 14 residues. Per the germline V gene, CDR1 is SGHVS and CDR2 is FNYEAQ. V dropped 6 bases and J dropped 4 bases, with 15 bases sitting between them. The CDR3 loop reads CASSIQPGGETQYF. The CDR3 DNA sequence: TGTGCCAGCAGTATTCAACCTGGGGGAGAGACCCAGTACTTC. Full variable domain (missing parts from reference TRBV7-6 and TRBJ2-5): GAGVSQSPRYKVTKRGQDVALRCDPISGHVSLYWYRQALGQGPEFLTYFNYEAQQDKSGLPNDRFSAERPEGSISTLTIQRTEQRDSAMYRCASSIQPGGETQYFGPGTRLLVL.

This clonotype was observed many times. For the CDR3, the DNA is TGTGCCAGCAGCTTATGGGGTGGCTACAATGAGCAGTTCTTC. It encodes CASSLWGGYNEQFF. The chain links TRBV11-1 to TRBJ2-1, with D unclear. The germline V gene has CDR1 SGHAT and CDR2 FQDESV (reference sequence). This CDR3 spans 14 amino acids. Deletions cut 2 bases from V and 3 bases from J, with 8 bases between.

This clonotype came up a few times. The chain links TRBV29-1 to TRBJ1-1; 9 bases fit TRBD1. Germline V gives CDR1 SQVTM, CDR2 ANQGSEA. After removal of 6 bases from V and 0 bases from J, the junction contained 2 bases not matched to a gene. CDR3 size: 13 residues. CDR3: CSVQGAMNTEAFF. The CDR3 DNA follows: TGCAGCGTACAGGGGGCTATGAACACTGAAGCTTTCTTT.

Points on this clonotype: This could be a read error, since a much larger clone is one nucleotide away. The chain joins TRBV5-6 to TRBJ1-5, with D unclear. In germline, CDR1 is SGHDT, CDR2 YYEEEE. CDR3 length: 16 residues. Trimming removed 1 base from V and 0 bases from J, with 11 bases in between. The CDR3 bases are TGTGCCAGCAGCTTGCGATGGGCATATAGCAATCAGCCCCAGCATTTT. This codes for CASSLRWAYSNQPQHF.

The chain's CDR3 is CASRTSGANVLTF. The CDR3 DNA reads as TGCGCCAGCAGGACCTCTGGGGCCAACGTCCTGACTTTC. This chain connects TRBV5-1 to TRBJ2-6, with D unresolved. V was clipped by 5 bases and J by 0 bases, with 3 bases between them. From germline, CDR1 is SGHRS and CDR2 YFSETQ. CDR3 length equals 13 residues. Using reference TRBV5-1 and TRBJ2-6 for the parts outside the CDR3, the full variable domain is KAGVTQTPRYLIKTRGQQVTLSCSPISGHRSVSWYQQTPGQGLQFLFEYFSETQRNKGNFPGRFSGRQFSNSRSEMNVSTLELGDSALYLCASRTSGANVLTFGAGSRLTVL.